The 29 T cell receptor beta chains presented below share a single source sample, sequenced in a study of human T cells and chemical hapten exposure. Noted time point: patch test 1, 2 weeks after DPC sensitization. This sample's treatment: therapeutic diphenylcyclopropenone sensitization with weekly scalp DPC. Extraction of total RNA was performed on unfractionated whole blood. Each CDR3 protein is one row after TCRdb ran MiXCR on the RACE reads. The sample records roughly 50,000 distinct CDR3 sequences, approximately 9.9% being singletons. The sample here was whole blood, taken in connection with sensitization to the hapten diphenylcyclopropenone (DPC). These receptors were obtained from a woman in her 40s with alopecia areata. Some clones in this sample may be carry-over from other donors' samples.

Comment on this clonotype: This may arise from a read error, as a much more abundant clone is one base away. The rearrangement joins TRBV6-1 to TRBJ2-7, with D perhaps matching TRBD2 (6 bases). CDR1 is MNHNS, CDR2 SASEGT, per germline. The CDR3 consists of 14 residues. The CDR3 nucleotides are TGTGCCAACAGTAACGGACTATCCTCCTACGAGCAGTACTTC. Translating it yields CANSNGLSSYEQYF.

This clonotype was recorded a few times. The rearrangement joins TRBV11-2 to TRBJ2-7, with D perhaps assigned TRBD1 or TRBD2 (5 bases each). This CDR3 has 12 residues. Per germline, CDR1 SGHAT and CDR2 FQNNGV. Trimming took 5 bases from V and 2 from J, leaving 7 bases between them. CDR3 region: CASSGGPYEQYF. The DNA for the CDR3 is TGTGCCAGCAGCGGGGGTCCCTACGAGCAGTACTTC.

This chain links TRBV11-2 with TRBJ2-5; D is undetermined. Germline loops: CDR1 SGHAT, CDR2 FQNNGV. The CDR3 loop spans 15 amino acids. The germline V and J ends were trimmed by 2 bases and 3 bases, with 13 bases remaining between them. As DNA, the CDR3 is TGTGCCAGCAGCTTAAGGAGAGATCCTGAAGAGACCCAGTACTTC. Residues: CASSLRRDPEETQYF.

This clonotype was seen repeatedly, ten times or more. The chain combines TRBV29-1 with TRBJ1-2; tentatively, D is TRBD1 (6 bases). The CDR3 runs 11 residues. With 5 bases removed from V and 6 bases from J, the gap between germline ends came to 10 bases. Germline loops: CDR1 SQVTM, CDR2 ANQGSEA. CDR3 coding DNA: TGCAGCGTTACAGGGTTTCATGGCTACACCTTC. As protein: CSVTGFHGYTF.

This clonotype has at least ten counts. This chain joins TRBV28 and TRBJ1-3; 7 nucleotides align to TRBD1. CDR1 is MDHEN, CDR2 SYDVKM, per germline. This CDR3 contains 15 residues. The J segment lost 0 bases and the V segment lost 5 bases, leaving 4 bases of the junction unmatched. CDR3 coding DNA: TGTGCCAGCAGTAGGGGACAGAACTCTGGAAACACCATATATTTT. Its translation: CASSRGQNSGNTIYF.

The J gene is TRBJ1-5, the V gene TRBV10-3, with TRBD1 matching 8 bases. The J segment lost 6 bases and the V segment lost 7 bases, leaving 5 bases of the junction unmatched. Germline CDR1 reads ENHRY; CDR2 reads SYGVKD. The CDR3 is 13 amino acids. The CDR3 region is CAIMDRVGQPQHF. The CDR3 DNA reads as TGTGCCATCATGGACAGGGTTGGTCAGCCCCAGCATTTT.

Of note for this clonotype: In this CDR3 the conserved last residue, phenylalanine or tryptophan, is missing, so a read error is likely. CDR3 sequence: CASSGTGPEAFL. The CDR3 DNA reads as TGTGCCAGCAGTGGAACAGGGCCTGAAGCTTTCTTA. The V call is TRBV6-1, the J call TRBJ1-1; maybe TRBD1 (6 bases). V shed 4 bases and J shed 6 bases, with 9 bases lying between them. The CDR3 totals 12 residues. Germline V gene lookup returns CDR1 MNHNS and CDR2 SASEGT.

The sample holds many counts of this clonotype. The DNA of the CDR3 is TGTGCCACCAGCAGAGACGACGCCTATGGCTACACCTTC. Translation gives CATSRDDAYGYTF. The chain links TRBV15 to TRBJ1-2; D uncertain. CDR3 length: 13 residues. Trimming pared 0 bases from V and 4 bases from J, leaving 6 bases between. Germline V gene data show CDR1 as LNHNV and CDR2 as YYDKDF (reference sequence).

The rearrangement uses TRBV30 and TRBJ2-7; D is uncertain. With 0 bases removed from V and 5 bases from J, the gap between germline ends came to 5 bases. The germline V gene encodes CDR1 GTSNPN and CDR2 SVGIG (reference sequence). The CDR3 length is 11 residues. The CDR3 loop reads CAWSVGDEQYF. CDR3 DNA sequence: TGTGCCTGGAGTGTTGGGGACGAGCAGTACTTC.

This clonotype was counted only a few times. The V call is TRBV20-1, the J call TRBJ2-1; D may be TRBD1 or TRBD2 (5 bases each). Germline CDR1 is DFQATT and CDR2 is SNEGSKA (reference sequence). Trimming shortened V by 4 bases and J by 0 bases, and 7 bases separated the two germline ends. The CDR3 sequence is 13 residues long. The CDR3 protein is CSATGSSYNEQFF. The CDR3, as DNA: TGCAGTGCTACAGGGAGCTCCTACAATGAGCAGTTCTTC.

As regards this clonotype: An end of the junction does not agree with germline; a read error may underlie this. CDR3 in amino acids: CASRDKFLSYNSSLHF. The DNA for the CDR3 is TGTGCCAGCAGGGATAAGTTCCTCTCCTATAATTCATCCCTCCACTTT. The chain combines TRBV2 with TRBJ1-6; D remains unclear. The CDR3 length is 16 residues. Germline values: CDR1 SNHLY, CDR2 FYNNEI.

This clonotype was seen at least ten times. The chain couples TRBV6-5 to TRBJ1-2; tentative D call: TRBD1 (5 bases). Trimming stripped 0 bases from V and 5 bases from J, with 13 bases between. The germline V gene has CDR1 MNHEY and CDR2 SVGAGI. The CDR3 runs to 15 residues. In DNA, the CDR3 is TGTGCCAGCAGTTACTCATACCGCGGACAATATGGCTACACCTTC. Protein product: CASSYSYRGQYGYTF.

This clonotype was seen a few times. The genes are TRBV7-2 and TRBJ1-6; 12 positions match TRBD1. The CDR3 runs to 15 residues. V was clipped by 5 bases and J by 9 bases; unmatched bases: 5. Germline CDR1 and CDR2: SGHTA and FQGNSA. CDR3 region: CASSPGQGASSPLHF. The CDR3 DNA is TGTGCCAGCAGCCCGGGACAGGGGGCGAGTTCACCCCTCCACTTT.

This clonotype occurred many times. The chain links TRBV6-6 to TRBJ2-3; 10 nucleotides agree with TRBD1. Germline V CDR1 and CDR2: MNHNY, SVGAGI (reference sequence). CDR3 size: 16 residues. The junction had 12 bases not matched to a gene; V was cut back by 7 bases and J by 5 bases. This CDR3 is CASTPSYDRGQDTQYF. The CDR3 DNA reads TGTGCCAGCACCCCCTCATATGACAGGGGGCAAGATACGCAGTATTTT.

This clonotype showed up many times. The V call is TRBV25-1, the J call TRBJ2-1; no reliable D call. Trimming shortened V by 6 bases and J by 9 bases, and 9 bases separated the two germline ends. This CDR3 region has 11 residues. Germline CDR1 and CDR2: MGHDK and SYGVNS. The CDR3 sequence is CASSLFGEQFF. DNA of the CDR3: TGTGCCAGCAGCCTGTTTGGTGAGCAGTTCTTC. Variable domain in full (rest from reference TRBV25-1 and TRBJ2-1): EADIYQTPRYLVIGTGKKITLECSQTMGHDKMYWYQQDPGMELHLIHYSYGVNSTEKGDLSSESTVSRIRTEHFPLTLESARPSHTSQYLCASSLFGEQFFGPGTRLTVL.

This clonotype has more than one count but fewer than ten. The gene calls are TRBV11-2 and TRBJ2-4, with D possibly called TRBD1 or TRBD2 (5 bases each). The CDR3 totals 15 residues. CDR1 SGHAT and CDR2 FQNNGV come from the germline V gene. Trimming left V 3 bases short and J 6 bases short, with 15 bases between. The CDR3 here is CASSLAQGDLNIQYF. The CDR3 nucleotides are TGTGCCAGCAGCTTGGCCCAGGGAGACTTAAACATTCAGTACTTC.

The chain combines TRBV29-1 with TRBJ2-2, with TRBD2 matching over 9 bases. This CDR3 has 14 residues. V dropped 6 bases and J dropped 1; count of bases not matched to a gene: 3. The germline V gene encodes CDR1 SQVTM and CDR2 ANQGSEA. CDR3 nucleotide sequence: TGCAGCGTAGCTAGCGGGGTGAACACCGGGGAGCTGTTTTTT. Its translation is CSVASGVNTGELFF.

This clonotype was detected only a few times. This chain links TRBV20-1 with TRBJ2-7, with 7 bases that match TRBD1. This CDR3 spans 16 amino acids. Germline CDR1 reads DFQATT; CDR2 reads SNEGSKA (reference sequence). V gave up 6 bases and J gave up 0 bases; unmatched junction bases: 14. The CDR3 here is CSATRDRVSSSYEQYF. The CDR3 bases are TGCAGTGCAACCCGGGACAGAGTGTCGAGCTCCTACGAGCAGTACTTC.

The V call is TRBV28, the J call TRBJ2-2, with a tentative D call TRBD2 (6 bases). V lost 7 bases and J lost 6, with 12 bases in between. The CDR3 totals 13 residues. Germline CDR1 and CDR2: MDHEN and SYDVKM. The CDR3 loop reads CASTSGGPGELFF. CDR3 bases: TGTGCCAGCACCTCCGGAGGGCCCGGGGAGCTGTTTTTT.

This clonotype was picked up one time. The chain employs TRBV5-4 and TRBJ2-1; D perhaps matches TRBD2 (5 bases). Trimming cost V 1 base and J 0 bases, with 11 bases left between them. The CDR3 contains 16 residues. Germline V gives CDR1 SGHNT, CDR2 YYREEE (reference sequence). In DNA, the CDR3 is TGTGCCAGCAGCTTGAGCGGCCCATACTCCTACAATGAGCAGTTCTTC. Translation: CASSLSGPYSYNEQFF.

V is TRBV11-2 and J is TRBJ2-1, with 10 bases matching TRBD2. The germline V gene has CDR1 SGHAT and CDR2 FQNNGV. The CDR3 totals 15 residues. Trimming took 5 bases from V and 7 from J; bases not matched to a gene: 8. The CDR3 spells CASSLVAGGSNEQFF. In DNA, the CDR3 is TGTGCCAGCAGCCTAGTAGCGGGGGGATCGAATGAGCAGTTCTTC.

This clonotype was seen only a few times. This chain connects TRBV29-1 to TRBJ1-2; no clear D. CDR1 and CDR2 (germline): SQVTM, ANQGSEA. V shed 2 bases and J shed 4 bases, with 23 bases lying between them. This CDR3 spans 17 amino acids. The CDR3 DNA sequence: TGCAGCGTTGAAAGACTGCGCCGGACCAGGAAGGGCTATGGCTACACCTTC. It yields the protein CSVERLRRTRKGYGYTF.

V usage is TRBV4-3 and J usage is TRBJ1-4; perhaps TRBD1 as D (5 bases). CDR1 is LGHNA and CDR2 is YSLEER in the germline V gene. V was trimmed by 0 bases and J by 10 bases, leaving 6 bases between them. The CDR3 has 12 residues. DNA of the CDR3: TGCGCCAGCAGCCAAGATCAGGGAAAACTGTTTTTT. Protein: CASSQDQGKLFF.

Of note for this clonotype: Just one base apart from a much larger clone, this may be a read error. The chain is built from TRBV7-8 and TRBJ2-7; D might be TRBD2 (6 bases). This CDR3 has 16 residues. Germline CDR1 is SGHVS and CDR2 is FQNEAQ. The CDR3, as DNA: TGTACCAGCAGCTTACGCTTGGACCCCAGGAGGGACGAGCAGTACTTC. Protein product: CTSSLRLDPRRDEQYF. The whole variable domain, remainder taken from reference TRBV7-8 and TRBJ2-7, is GAGVSQSPRYKVAKRGQDVALRCDPISGHVSLFWYQQALGQGPEFLTYFQNEAQLDKSGLPSDRFFAERPEGSVSTLKIQRTQQEDSAVYLCTSSLRLDPRRDEQYFGPGTRLTVT.

This clonotype was counted at least ten times. The V and J genes are TRBV5-1 and TRBJ2-5, with 8 bases fitting TRBD2. Unmatched junction bases numbered 6, after V lost 0 bases and J lost 5 bases. This CDR3 spans 15 amino acids. CDR1 and CDR2 from the germline V gene are SGHRS and YFSETQ. The CDR3 DNA sequence: TGCGCCAGCAGCTTGGTTTCCGGGAGGGGTGAGACCCAGTACTTC. As protein: CASSLVSGRGETQYF.

There are many counts of this clonotype. The rearrangement uses TRBV7-2 and TRBJ2-1; 7 bases agree with TRBD2. The CDR3 covers 15 residues. The junction had 17 bases not matched to a gene; V was cut back by 8 bases and J by 10 bases. Germline CDR1 is SGHTA and CDR2 is FQGNSA. DNA for the CDR3: TGTGCCAGCGCCTGGGGGGGAGTGGGGCTAGACGAGCAGTTCTTC. It yields the protein CASAWGGVGLDEQFF.

In this sample, this clonotype turned up many times. This rearrangement joins TRBV12-3 or TRBV12-4 to TRBJ2-5; a weak D match, TRBD2 (6 bases). The CDR3 runs to 15 residues. The germline V and J ends were trimmed by 3 bases and 1 base, with 12 bases remaining between them. CDR3 protein: CASSFGTGLQETQYF. The CDR3 nucleotides read TGTGCCAGCAGTTTTGGGACTGGACTCCAAGAGACCCAGTACTTC.

This chain connects TRBV28 to TRBJ2-1; D gene ambiguous. Germline CDR1 reads MDHEN; CDR2 reads SYDVKM. Trimming left V 6 bases short and J 6 bases short, with 9 bases between. The CDR3 loop spans 12 amino acids. The CDR3 region has the DNA TGTGCCAGCAGACTGCCGCGCAATGAGCAGTTCTTC. This sequence encodes CASRLPRNEQFF.

The V call is TRBV6-5, the J call TRBJ2-3; 11 bases fit TRBD2. The V and J ends lost 5 bases and 4 bases, in that order; junction bases with no gene match: 8. Per the germline V gene, CDR1 is MNHEY and CDR2 is SVGAGI. The CDR3 extends over 16 amino acids. The CDR3 DNA reads TGTGCCAGCAGTGGTAGCGGGAGGGCCAGGGCAGATACGCAGTATTTT. Its translation is CASSGSGRARADTQYF.